The next 30 T cell receptor beta chains were all read from a single sample in a study of cytomegalovirus exposure and HLA in healthy donors. 13 Jbeta primers and 60 Vbeta primers were used for the PCR. The method was immunoSEQ multiplex PCR; TCRdb's version includes in-frame clones alone and lacks a portion of them. The table includes fewer than 90,000 clones, about four fifths detected once. Sequenced sample: PBMCs. The receptors here all came from a woman aged 40 to 50 in good health and CMV-seropositive.

This sequence joins TRBV7-2 and TRBJ2-1, with TRBD2 identical over 13 bases. The CDR3 runs 15 residues. Germline CDR1 SGHTA, CDR2 FQGNSA. J was trimmed by 5 bases and V by 5 bases; bases with no gene match: 3. The CDR3 spells CASSLGLAGNNEQFF. The CDR3 bases are TGTGCCAGCAGCCTGGGACTAGCGGGAAACAATGAGCAGTTCTTC.

The chain recombines TRBV2 with TRBJ1-1; a weak D match, TRBD1 (6 bases). Trimming cost V 5 bases and J 0 bases, with 19 bases left between them. Germline CDR1 and CDR2: SNHLY and FYNNEI. The CDR3 is 17 amino acids. CDR3: CASSTSRPGHMNTEAFF. CDR3 nucleotides: TGTGCCAGCAGTACCTCTCGACCGGGACACATGAACACTGAAGCTTTCTTT.

The V call is TRBV5-4, the J call TRBJ2-1; 14 bases are shared with TRBD2. The CDR3 length is 16 residues. Per germline, CDR1 SGHNT and CDR2 YYREEE (reference sequence). Trimming removed 0 bases from V and 14 bases from J; junction bases left unmatched: 10. The CDR3 coding sequence is TGTGCCAGCAGCTTGGCCGGGACTAGCGGGAGTATAGGCGAGTTCTTC. Translated: CASSLAGTSGSIGEFF.

V and J are TRBV27 and TRBJ1-4; 7 nucleotides line up with TRBD1. The germline V gene encodes CDR1 MNHEY and CDR2 SMNVEV (reference sequence). The V gene end was trimmed by 3 bases and the J gene end by 8 bases; junction bases not matched to a gene: 6. The CDR3 covers 14 residues. Here the CDR3 reads CASSFDRVGEKLFF. As DNA, the CDR3 is TGTGCCAGCAGTTTCGACAGGGTAGGGGAAAAACTGTTTTTT.

The rearrangement links TRBV5-1 to TRBJ1-6; D gene uncertain. The CDR3 is 12 residues long. CDR1 and CDR2 (germline): SGHRS, YFSETQ. Trimming removed 0 bases from V and 16 bases from J, with 11 bases in between. The CDR3 loop reads CASSLARGNLHF. The CDR3 nucleotides read TGCGCCAGCAGCTTGGCTCGGGGAAATCTCCACTTT.

The V call is TRBV9, the J call TRBJ1-2; tentatively, D is TRBD1 (6 bases). V was cut by 0 bases and J by 4 bases, with 10 bases left in between. This CDR3 is built from 14 residues. The germline V gene encodes CDR1 SGDLS and CDR2 YYNGEE. CDR3 bases: TGTGCCAGCAGCGTAGAACAGGGTGGCTATGGCTACACCTTC. It encodes CASSVEQGGYGYTF.

Here the CDR3 DNA reads TGCGCCAGCAGCTTGGGACATCGGGATAATGAAAAACTGTTTTTT. It codes for CASSLGHRDNEKLFF. V gene TRBV5-1 combines with J gene TRBJ1-4; D gene uncertain. With 0 bases removed from V and 4 bases from J, the gap between germline ends came to 10 bases. This CDR3 is 15 amino acids long. Germline CDR1 reads SGHRS; CDR2 reads YFSETQ.

The chain has TRBV5-8 and TRBJ1-6; D remains ambiguous. V was clipped by 0 bases and J by 0 bases, with 13 bases between them. The CDR3 runs to 18 residues. From germline, CDR1 is SGHTS and CDR2 YDEGEE. CDR3 DNA: TGTGCCAGCAGCTTGGCCAAGTTCTGGAGCTCCTATAATTCACCCCTCCACTTT. Residues: CASSLAKFWSSYNSPLHF.

This sequence joins TRBV27 and TRBJ2-1, with TRBD2 matching 10 bases. CDR1 and CDR2 from the germline V gene are MNHEY and SMNVEV (reference sequence). CDR3 length: 14 amino acids. Trimming took 5 bases from V and 3 from J; bases not matched to a gene: 1. CDR3 DNA: TGTGCCAGCAGTGGACTAGCGGACTACAATGAGCAGTTCTTC. Residues: CASSGLADYNEQFF.

This clone has a single count. The chain employs TRBV19 and TRBJ2-2; a possible D gene is TRBD1 (6 bases). Germline CDR1 and CDR2: LNHDA and SQIVND (reference sequence). The CDR3 is made up of 15 amino acids. Trimming stripped 7 bases from V and 3 bases from J, with 15 bases between. CDR3 coding DNA: TGTGCCAGTAAGGCCAGGGGATTTGACACCGGGGAGCTGTTTTTT. Translating gives CASKARGFDTGELFF.

This clone has just a few counts. The chain couples TRBV19 to TRBJ1-1; D not certain. This CDR3 is built from 13 residues. Trimming removed 5 bases at V and 7 bases at J, with 14 bases between. CDR1 is LNHDA, CDR2 SQIVND, per germline (reference sequence). CDR3 sequence: CASSLTPESEAFF. The CDR3 coding sequence is TGTGCCAGTAGTCTCACCCCCGAGAGTGAAGCTTTCTTT. Based on the CDR3 plus reference TRBV19 and TRBJ1-1, the full variable domain is DGGITQSPKYLFRKEGQNVTLSCEQNLNHDAMYWYRQDPGQGLRLIYYSQIVNDFQKGDIAEGYSVSREKKESFPLTVTSAQKNPTAFYLCASSLTPESEAFFGQGTRLTVV.

V is TRBV9 and J is TRBJ1-6; 8 bases fit TRBD1. Losses at the gene ends were 0 bases for V and 6 bases for J; bases not matched to a gene: 2. Germline CDR1 and CDR2: SGDLS and YYNGEE. The CDR3 is made up of 15 amino acids. The CDR3 DNA reads TGTGCCAGCAGCGTAGGGGGACAGGTTAATTCACCCCTCCACTTT. Translated, it gives CASSVGGQVNSPLHF.

This clone appeared once. The V call is TRBV7-8, the J call TRBJ2-7; 11 bases align to TRBD2. V lost 1 base and J lost 3; bases outside the gene matches: 17. This CDR3 region has 20 residues. Germline V lookup: CDR1 SGHVS, CDR2 FQNEAQ. Here the CDR3 DNA reads TGTGCCAGCAGCTTAGAGTTTTCCCGATCTAGCGGGGGGCCCAGCTACGAGCAGTACTTC. Translating gives CASSLEFSRSSGGPSYEQYF.

The V and J genes are TRBV6-5 and TRBJ1-5, with 7 bases that match TRBD1. V was pared by 4 bases and J by 8 bases, with 8 bases of the junction left unmatched. Looked up from germline, CDR1 is MNHEY and CDR2 is SVGAGI. CDR3 length: 14 amino acids. The CDR3: CASSFDRDGKPQHF. For the CDR3, the DNA is TGTGCCAGCAGTTTCGACAGGGATGGGAAGCCCCAGCATTTT.

V is TRBV7-8 and J is TRBJ2-2; D remains unclear. There are 14 residues in the CDR3. The germline V and J ends were trimmed by 2 bases and 9 bases, with 13 bases remaining between them. Germline CDR1 and CDR2: SGHVS and FQNEAQ. The DNA of the CDR3 is TGTGCCAGCAGCTTACTTGGTTTGGGCTGGGAGCTGTTTTTT. Translated: CASSLLGLGWELFF.

The chain combines TRBV10-2 with TRBJ2-1, with 11 bases matching TRBD2. The CDR3 runs 16 residues. CDR1 WSHSY and CDR2 SAAADI come from the germline V gene. V gave up 6 bases and J gave up 5 bases; unmatched junction bases: 9. CDR3 sequence reads: CASRSTSGRKDNEQFF. The CDR3 DNA reads as TGCGCCAGCAGATCAACTAGCGGGAGAAAAGACAATGAGCAGTTCTTC.

This clone was detected a few times. The chain links TRBV6-1 to TRBJ1-5; 8 bases map to TRBD1. Germline loops: CDR1 MNHNS, CDR2 SASEGT. This CDR3 spans 13 amino acids. The J segment lost 7 bases and the V segment lost 8 bases, leaving 7 bases of the junction unmatched. DNA of the CDR3: TGTGCCAGCGGAAAGGACAGGGAGCAGCCCCAGCATTTT. Its translation is CASGKDREQPQHF.

This CDR3 is CASTLQVSGANVLTF. Written as DNA, the CDR3 is TGTGCCAGCACCTTACAGGTTTCTGGGGCCAACGTCCTGACTTTC. The rearrangement joins TRBV28 to TRBJ2-6, with D perhaps TRBD1 (5 bases). The CDR3 sequence is 15 residues long. In germline, CDR1 is MDHEN, CDR2 SYDVKM. V was cut by 7 bases and J by 1 base, with 11 bases left in between.

The chain has TRBV15 and TRBJ1-2; the D is unclear. This CDR3 comprises 14 residues. Germline values: CDR1 LNHNV, CDR2 YYDKDF (reference sequence). V gave up 2 bases and J gave up 5 bases, with 12 bases separating them. As DNA, the CDR3 is TGTGCCACCAGCAGATCCCACGAGGGATATGGCTACACCTTC. Its translation is CATSRSHEGYGYTF.

This chain connects TRBV25-1 to TRBJ1-2, with TRBD1 matching 7 bases. Per germline, CDR1 MGHDK and CDR2 SYGVNS. The CDR3 contains 13 residues. V lost 4 bases to trimming and J lost 4 bases; unmatched junction nucleotides: 3. The CDR3 here is CASSGGQTYGYTF. In DNA form, the CDR3 reads TGTGCCAGCAGTGGGGGACAGACCTATGGCTACACCTTC.

This chain joins TRBV14 and TRBJ1-2; D uncertain. V dropped 4 bases and J dropped 5 bases, with 8 bases sitting between them. Germline CDR1 is SGHDN and CDR2 is FVKESK. CDR3 length equals 12 residues. The CDR3 sequence is CASSLAEYGYTF. DNA of the CDR3: TGTGCCAGCAGCCTTGCGGAATATGGCTACACCTTC.

J is TRBJ1-2 and V is TRBV15, with D maybe TRBD1 (5 bases). The germline V gene encodes CDR1 LNHNV and CDR2 YYDKDF (reference sequence). Trimming removed 1 base from V and 4 bases from J, with 10 bases in between. The CDR3 runs 14 residues. The CDR3: CATSRAGGRYGYTF. The DNA of the CDR3 is TGTGCCACCAGCAGAGCGGGGGGTCGCTATGGCTACACCTTC. The full variable domain, its missing parts supplied by reference TRBV15 and TRBJ1-2, is DAMVIQNPRYQVTQFGKPVTLSCSQTLNHNVMYWYQQKSSQAPKLLFHYYDKDFNNEADTPDNFQSRRPNTSFCFLDIRSPGLGDTAMYLCATSRAGGRYGYTFGSGTRLTVV.

This clone was seen more than once but under ten times. The CDR3 here is CASFGMGGAEAFF. CDR3 in DNA: TGTGCCAGCTTCGGTATGGGGGGAGCTGAAGCTTTCTTT. This chain connects TRBV7-9 to TRBJ1-1, with D possibly matching TRBD1 (5 bases). V gave up 8 bases and J gave up 6 bases, with 16 bases separating them. Germline CDR1 SEHNR, CDR2 FQNEAQ (reference sequence). This CDR3 comprises 13 residues.

The V and J genes are TRBV5-8 and TRBJ2-3, with D possibly matching TRBD1 (6 bases). Trimming cost V 0 bases and J 4 bases, with 9 bases left between them. CDR1 and CDR2 (germline): SGHTS, YDEGEE. This CDR3 spans 14 amino acids. The CDR3 is CASSLVQGADTQYF. DNA of the CDR3: TGTGCCAGCAGCTTGGTACAGGGTGCAGATACGCAGTATTTT.

The chain carries TRBV27 and TRBJ1-1; D is unresolved. V gave up 7 bases and J gave up 0 bases, with 18 bases separating them. CDR3 length equals 16 residues. CDR1 MNHEY and CDR2 SMNVEV come from the germline V gene (reference sequence). The CDR3 loop is CASMRRGADMNTEAFF. CDR3 nucleotide sequence: TGTGCCAGCATGAGGCGTGGAGCAGATATGAACACTGAAGCTTTCTTT.

This clone was counted only a few times. The rearrangement uses TRBV15 and TRBJ2-5, with D perhaps TRBD2 (6 bases). The CDR3 length is 13 residues. V was pared by 3 bases and J by 4 bases, with 9 bases between. Germline values: CDR1 LNHNV, CDR2 YYDKDF (reference sequence). The CDR3 loop reads CATSRVGGETQYF. The CDR3 coding sequence is TGTGCCACCAGCAGGGTCGGGGGAGAGACCCAGTACTTC.

V is TRBV6-5 and J is TRBJ2-7; 9 bases agree with TRBD2. CDR1 and CDR2 from the germline V gene are MNHEY and SVGAGI. This CDR3 is 15 amino acids long. V lost 5 bases and J lost 10; bases outside the gene matches: 15. The chain's CDR3 is CASSGWGTSGSPQYF. DNA for the CDR3: TGTGCCAGCAGTGGCTGGGGAACTAGCGGGTCACCTCAGTACTTC.

The chain has TRBV5-1 and TRBJ2-5, with TRBD2 as a possible D gene (5 bases). Germline V CDR1 and CDR2: SGHRS, YFSETQ. CDR3 length: 15 residues. Trimming cost V 1 base and J 4 bases, with 14 bases left between them. This chain's CDR3 is CASSLIGEFGETQYF. The CDR3 region has the DNA TGCGCCAGCAGCTTGATTGGGGAGTTTGGAGAGACCCAGTACTTC.

V is TRBV4-3 and J is TRBJ2-7, with 11 nucleotides matching TRBD1. Per germline, CDR1 LGHNA and CDR2 YSLEER. Germline trimming cut 4 bases from V and 6 bases from J; bases unmatched to any gene: 5. CDR3 length equals 14 residues. For the CDR3, the DNA is TGCGCCAGCAGCCCGGACAGGGGGCTTCTCGAGCAGTACTTC. Translation: CASSPDRGLLEQYF.

The CDR3 DNA reads as TGTGCCAGCAGCGCACAGGGGTGGGACACTGAAGCTTTCTTT. This sequence encodes CASSAQGWDTEAFF. The rearrangement uses TRBV6-1 and TRBJ1-1; TRBD1 matches 7 bases. Germline values: CDR1 MNHNS, CDR2 SASEGT. V lost 6 bases, J lost 3 bases, and 7 bases stayed unmatched. The CDR3 is 14 amino acids.